This T cell receptor (beta chain) appears in the sequencing data of a study of blood T cell repertoires in COVID-19. Looking at the study overall: The study drew acute and convalescent COVID-19 samples from the United States, Italy and Spain. In each case, the material was cDNA or gDNA derived from T cells, B-cell-depleted T cells, or PBMCs.

Followed over time, Seattle patients had been enrolled while infection was active. The CDR3 runs 16 residues. CDR1 is SGHRS and CDR2 is YFSETQ in the germline V gene. With 4 bases clipped from V and 0 bases from J, the junction kept 7 bases outside the gene matches. Some clones are missing from TCRdb's copy, which holds only in-frame ones; the method was immunoSEQ multiplex PCR. This table holds 400,000 to 450,000 clones, about 91% found once. The TCR was taken from a woman in her forties or fifties with COVID-19, enrolled during active disease. The sample was peripheral blood. This chain joins TRBV5-1 and TRBJ1-3; 7 nucleotides agree with TRBD1. Here the CDR3 reads CASSETTGSSGNTIYF. In DNA, the CDR3 is TGCGCCAGCAGCGAGACGACAGGGTCCTCTGGAAACACCATATATTTT.